One sample yielded the 30 T cell receptor beta chains listed below, sequenced in a study of shared clonotypes between healthy human individuals (dated by TCRdb to 2018 to 2020). The library was generated by the immunoSEQ multiplex PCR assay. What TCRdb holds here is the immuneACCESS table cut down to in-frame rearrangements. Part of the clones is not present; checked against another copy, under half of the missing clones reflect an unresolved V gene, and the others are unexplained. This sample holds approximately 2.1 million clones; 85% to 95% were observed only once. 0.35% to 0.45% of the sample rests with the top ten. Sequencing was carried out using naive CD4+ T cells from PBMCs. The intended sense of this specimen's cell subset or site label: CD45RA+ positively selected. The source of these receptors is a man aged 18 to 35 in good health. Some clones in this sample may be carry-over from other donors' samples.

This chain uses TRBV6-5 with TRBJ2-5, with no clear D. There are 14 residues in the CDR3. V lost 0 bases and J lost 5, with 10 bases in between. Germline V gene data show CDR1 as MNHEY and CDR2 as SVGAGI. The CDR3 here is CASSYSQFSETQYF. The DNA for the CDR3 is TGTGCCAGCAGTTACTCCCAATTTTCGGAGACCCAGTACTTC.

This chain uses TRBV9 with TRBJ2-1; TRBD1 matches 8 bases. The V and J ends lost 4 bases and 1 base, in that order; junction bases with no gene match: 7. The CDR3 spans 16 residues. Germline CDR1 is SGDLS and CDR2 is YYNGEE. The CDR3 bases are TGTGCCAGCAGCCCTAGGGGACAGGTTTCCTACAATGAGCAGTTCTTC. This gives the protein CASSPRGQVSYNEQFF.

As regards this clone: In the same sample, other DNA sequences code for this CDR3. J is TRBJ1-4 and V is TRBV9; D unresolved. V was clipped by 0 bases and J by 4 bases, with 7 bases between them. This CDR3 comprises 14 residues. Germline V gene data show CDR1 as SGDLS and CDR2 as YYNGEE. CDR3 bases: TGTGCCAGCAGCGTAGGGAGCAATAATGAAAAACTGTTTTTT. Translated, it gives CASSVGSNNEKLFF.

The V call is TRBV15, the J call TRBJ2-1; no reliable D call. The V and J ends lost 3 bases and 9 bases respectively, with 6 bases between them. The germline V gene encodes CDR1 LNHNV and CDR2 YYDKDF (reference sequence). This CDR3 comprises 11 residues. The chain's CDR3 is CATSRVLEQFF. The DNA for the CDR3 is TGTGCCACCAGCAGGGTCCTTGAGCAGTTCTTC.

This rearrangement joins TRBV11-2 to TRBJ2-2; TRBD2 might be the D (5 bases). Trimming took off 4 bases at V and 0 bases at J, with 15 bases between the two ends. The CDR3 runs 17 residues. Germline-derived CDR1 and CDR2 are SGHAT and FQNNGV. CDR3 sequence: CASSYLRTLSNTGELFF. The CDR3 nucleotides read TGTGCCAGCAGCTATCTAAGGACTCTCTCGAACACCGGGGAGCTGTTTTTT. Complete variable domain (other parts from reference TRBV11-2 and TRBJ2-2): EAGVAQSPRYKIIEKRQSVAFWCNPISGHATLYWYQQILGQGPKLLIQFQNNGVVDDSQLPKDRFSAERLKGVDSTLKIQPAKLEDSAVYLCASSYLRTLSNTGELFFGEGSRLTVL.

This clone has a handful of counts. Additional DNA sequences in this sample encode the identical CDR3. The chain is built from TRBV7-9 and TRBJ1-1; D gene unclear. CDR1 and CDR2 (germline): SEHNR, FQNEAQ (reference sequence). The ends were cut back, 3 bases at V and 3 bases at J, with 8 bases in the middle. This CDR3 contains 13 residues. The CDR3 here is CASSFTGDTEAFF. The CDR3 region has the DNA TGTGCCAGCAGCTTCACCGGGGACACTGAAGCTTTCTTT.

This chain links TRBV28 with TRBJ1-2; D unresolved. Deletions cut 4 bases from V and 5 bases from J, with 8 bases between. Germline values: CDR1 MDHEN, CDR2 SYDVKM. The CDR3 sequence is 12 residues long. The CDR3 sequence: CASSWPRYGYTF. The CDR3 bases are TGTGCCAGCAGTTGGCCCCGGTATGGCTACACCTTC.

This chain uses TRBV10-3 with TRBJ2-1; D ambiguous. Germline CDR1 ENHRY, CDR2 SYGVKD. This CDR3 spans 16 amino acids. Trimming stripped 3 bases from V and 0 bases from J, with 12 bases between. DNA for the CDR3: TGTGCCATCAGTGATTTGGCGGATAGCTCCTACAATGAGCAGTTCTTC. This sequence encodes CAISDLADSSYNEQFF.

The genes are TRBV19 and TRBJ1-5; TRBD1 matches 8 bases. The CDR3 has 15 amino acids. Trimming took 7 bases from V and 10 from J; bases not matched to a gene: 15. Germline CDR1 is LNHDA and CDR2 is SQIVND (reference sequence). The CDR3 DNA reads TGTGCCAGTATTGGCACAGGGGGGCCGCGGGGACCCCAGCATTTT. Protein product: CASIGTGGPRGPQHF.

The chain recombines TRBV28 with TRBJ2-7; D is unresolved. Germline CDR1 and CDR2: MDHEN and SYDVKM. Trimming took 6 bases from V and 0 from J, leaving 15 bases between them. CDR3 size: 15 residues. The CDR3 DNA reads as TGTGCCAGCAGCCCCGCGGCAGTGAGCTCCTACGAGCAGTACTTC. Translating gives CASSPAAVSSYEQYF.

The chain is built from TRBV7-9 and TRBJ1-2; D gene ambiguous. Germline V gene sequence: CDR1 SEHNR, CDR2 FQNEAQ (reference sequence). The CDR3 length is 17 residues. The V gene lost 1 base and the J gene lost 8 bases, with 23 bases spanning the gap. DNA for the CDR3: TGTGCCAGCAGCTTAGTTACCGTGGCAGGCACACCCCTCGGCTACACCTTC. It yields the protein CASSLVTVAGTPLGYTF.

The J gene is TRBJ1-3, the V gene TRBV30; no firm D call. Germline CDR1 is GTSNPN and CDR2 is SVGIG (reference sequence). Trimming removed 1 base at V and 2 bases at J, with 9 bases between. The CDR3 length is 14 residues. CDR3 coding DNA: TGTGCCTGGAGTGAACTAAGGGCTGGAAACACCATATATTTT. It translates to CAWSELRAGNTIYF.

The gene calls are TRBV15 and TRBJ2-7, with D unclear. CDR1 and CDR2 from the germline V gene are LNHNV and YYDKDF (reference sequence). The CDR3 consists of 15 residues. The V end lost 0 bases, the J end lost 2 bases, and 11 bases lay between the germline ends. CDR3 DNA sequence: TGTGCCACCAGCAGAGACTCGGCAGCTACCTACGAGCAGTACTTC. Translation: CATSRDSAATYEQYF.

V is TRBV27 and J is TRBJ1-2; the D gene is possibly TRBD1 (6 bases). From germline, CDR1 is MNHEY and CDR2 SMNVEV (reference sequence). Trimming cost V 2 bases and J 4 bases, with 17 bases left between them. The CDR3 has 16 amino acids. The CDR3 nucleotides read TGTGCCAGCAGTTTAGAAGGGCAGGGGCGCAGCTATGGCTACACCTTC. Encoded protein: CASSLEGQGRSYGYTF.

This chain connects TRBV11-3 to TRBJ1-5, with 11 bases lining up with TRBD1. Trimming cost V 5 bases and J 1 base; bases outside gene matches: 7. This CDR3 has 17 amino acids. Per germline, CDR1 SGHNT and CDR2 YENEEA. CDR3 protein: CASSPGTGGLSNQPQHF. Here the CDR3 DNA reads TGTGCCAGCAGCCCTGGGACAGGGGGGCTAAGCAATCAGCCCCAGCATTTT.

The gene calls are TRBV18 and TRBJ2-2; D gene uncertain. Per the germline V gene, CDR1 is KGHSH and CDR2 is LQKENI. The CDR3 loop spans 14 amino acids. Trimming pared 3 bases from V and 7 bases from J, leaving 12 bases between. The CDR3 coding sequence is TGTGCCAGCTCACCTGCGGCCAGAGACGGGGAGCTGTTTTTT. Its translation is CASSPAARDGELFF.

This clone was detected only once. The J gene is TRBJ2-7, the V gene TRBV10-3; 7 positions agree with TRBD2. The CDR3 covers 13 residues. The junction had 6 bases not matched to a gene; V was cut back by 4 bases and J by 6 bases. Germline CDR1 and CDR2: ENHRY and SYGVKD. The DNA for the CDR3 is TGTGCCATCAGTGGAGCGGGACTTCTCGAGCAGTACTTC. Translated, it gives CAISGAGLLEQYF.

The chain uses TRBV5-1 and TRBJ2-5, with 11 positions matching TRBD2. This CDR3 has 16 amino acids. Losses at the gene ends were 4 bases for V and 2 bases for J; bases not matched to a gene: 7. The germline V gene encodes CDR1 SGHRS and CDR2 YFSETQ. DNA for the CDR3: TGCGCCAGCAGCCGCCCGGGACTAGCGGTTCAAGAGACCCAGTACTTC. This translates into CASSRPGLAVQETQYF.

A note on this clone: In the same sample, other DNA sequences code for this CDR3. J is TRBJ2-7 and V is TRBV20-1; D unresolved. This CDR3 region has 11 residues. CDR1 is DFQATT and CDR2 is SNEGSKA in the germline V gene (reference sequence). V shed 0 bases and J shed 3 bases, with 3 bases lying between them. As DNA, the CDR3 is TGCAGTGCTAGAGATTACTACGAGCAGTACTTC. It specifies CSARDYYEQYF.

This chain joins TRBV5-1 and TRBJ2-1, with 10 nucleotides matching TRBD1. CDR1 is SGHRS, CDR2 YFSETQ, per germline. The junction had 5 bases not matched to a gene; V was cut back by 4 bases and J by 4 bases. The CDR3 spans 15 residues. DNA of the CDR3: TGCGCCAGCAGCCCGCGGACAGGGGGGTACAATGAGCAGTTCTTC. Amino acids: CASSPRTGGYNEQFF.

The DNA of the CDR3 is TGCAGCGTTGAAGTTGGGGCGGGAGGGCAGTACGAGCAGTACTTC. This codes for CSVEVGAGGQYEQYF. V usage is TRBV29-1 and J usage is TRBJ2-7; 9 bases agree with TRBD2. This CDR3 region has 15 residues. Germline values: CDR1 SQVTM, CDR2 ANQGSEA. J lost 4 bases, V lost 1 base, and 8 bases had no gene match.

The rearrangement links TRBV15 to TRBJ2-7, with D possibly TRBD2 on 6 matching bases. The ends were cut back, 6 bases at V and 1 base at J, with 19 bases in the middle. The CDR3 length is 16 residues. Germline V gives CDR1 LNHNV, CDR2 YYDKDF (reference sequence). The CDR3 protein is CATRQDGRSLSYEQYF. CDR3 DNA: TGTGCCACCAGACAAGACGGGAGAAGCCTGTCCTACGAGCAGTACTTC.

The rearrangement links TRBV7-3 to TRBJ1-1, with 8 bases matching TRBD1. CDR3 length equals 14 residues. With V trimmed by 8 bases and J by 1 base, 6 bases remained unmatched. The germline gives CDR1 SGHTA, CDR2 FQGTGA. This CDR3 is CASRSGTGNTEAFF. CDR3 in DNA: TGTGCCAGCCGTTCCGGGACAGGGAACACTGAAGCTTTCTTT. Drawing the rest from reference TRBV7-3 and TRBJ1-1, the complete variable domain is GAGVSQTPSNKVTEKGKYVELRCDPISGHTALYWYRQSLGQGPEFLIYFQGTGAADDSGLPNDRFFAVRPEGSVSTLKIQRTERGDSAVYLCASRSGTGNTEAFFGQGTRLTVV.

CDR3 sequence (DNA): TGTGCCACCAGCAGGGATCTAGCGGGAGTGGAGACCCAGTACTTC. It encodes CATSRDLAGVETQYF. V and J are TRBV15 and TRBJ2-5; 10 bases are shared with TRBD2. The CDR3 extends over 15 amino acids. CDR1 and CDR2 from the germline V gene are LNHNV and YYDKDF (reference sequence). The trim removed 3 bases at V and 5 bases at J, leaving 6 bases unmatched. Looking up the rest from reference TRBV15 and TRBJ2-5 gives the full variable domain: DAMVIQNPRYQVTQFGKPVTLSCSQTLNHNVMYWYQQKSSQAPKLLFHYYDKDFNNEADTPDNFQSRRPNTSFCFLDIRSPGLGDTAMYLCATSRDLAGVETQYFGPGTRLLVL.

V gene TRBV30 combines with J gene TRBJ2-2; D unclear. The CDR3 totals 12 residues. CDR1 is GTSNPN, CDR2 SVGIG, per germline (reference sequence). V lost 4 bases, J lost 6 bases, and 9 bases lay in between. The CDR3 is CAWTPNSGELFF. In DNA, the CDR3 is TGTGCCTGGACCCCAAATTCCGGGGAGCTGTTTTTT.

This clone occurred a few times. The same CDR3 also results from other DNA sequences found in this sample. The J gene is TRBJ1-1, the V gene TRBV28; D gene ambiguous. The V and J ends lost 5 bases and 0 bases respectively, with 4 bases between them. Germline V CDR1 and CDR2: MDHEN, SYDVKM. This CDR3 has 12 amino acids. The CDR3 loop is CASSVMNTEAFF. The DNA of the CDR3 is TGTGCCAGCAGTGTGATGAACACTGAAGCTTTCTTT.

This chain joins TRBV5-1 and TRBJ2-3; TRBD2 matches at 13 bases. Germline V CDR1 and CDR2: SGHRS, YFSETQ. V lost 5 bases to trimming and J lost 0 bases; unmatched junction nucleotides: 3. The length of the CDR3 is 16 residues. The CDR3 is CASSGLAGASTDTQYF. The CDR3 nucleotides read TGCGCCAGCAGTGGACTAGCGGGAGCGAGCACAGATACGCAGTATTTT. The full variable domain, rest sourced from reference TRBV5-1 and TRBJ2-3, is KAGVTQTPRYLIKTRGQQVTLSCSPISGHRSVSWYQQTPGQGLQFLFEYFSETQRNKGNFPGRFSGRQFSNSRSEMNVSTLELGDSALYLCASSGLAGASTDTQYFGPGTRLTVL.

The CDR3 protein is CASSARQAEPGGYTF. DNA of the CDR3: TGTGCCAGCAGCGCCCGACAGGCCGAACCGGGTGGCTACACCTTC. The chain recombines TRBV9 with TRBJ1-2, with D perhaps TRBD1 (6 bases). Trimming removed 3 bases at V and 7 bases at J, with 19 bases between. This CDR3 has 15 residues. Looked up from germline, CDR1 is SGDLS and CDR2 is YYNGEE.

Of note for this clone: The identical CDR3 is also encoded by other nucleotide sequences in the sample. The V and J genes are TRBV10-3 and TRBJ1-1; D unresolved. The CDR3 contains 11 residues. V was shortened by 2 bases and J by 5 bases, with 3 bases between the two germline ends. Per the germline V gene, CDR1 is ENHRY and CDR2 is SYGVKD. The DNA for the CDR3 is TGTGCCATCAGTGAGAGTACTGAAGCTTTCTTT. This encodes CAISESTEAFF.

This sequence joins TRBV6-6 and TRBJ2-3; D is possibly TRBD1 (6 bases). Germline CDR1 and CDR2: MNHNY and SVGAGI (reference sequence). The V and J ends lost 1 base and 4 bases respectively, with 15 bases between them. The CDR3 covers 16 residues. The CDR3 coding sequence is TGTGCCAGCAGTTACTGGGGACAAACGTCAGCAGATACGCAGTATTTT. The encoded protein is CASSYWGQTSADTQYF.